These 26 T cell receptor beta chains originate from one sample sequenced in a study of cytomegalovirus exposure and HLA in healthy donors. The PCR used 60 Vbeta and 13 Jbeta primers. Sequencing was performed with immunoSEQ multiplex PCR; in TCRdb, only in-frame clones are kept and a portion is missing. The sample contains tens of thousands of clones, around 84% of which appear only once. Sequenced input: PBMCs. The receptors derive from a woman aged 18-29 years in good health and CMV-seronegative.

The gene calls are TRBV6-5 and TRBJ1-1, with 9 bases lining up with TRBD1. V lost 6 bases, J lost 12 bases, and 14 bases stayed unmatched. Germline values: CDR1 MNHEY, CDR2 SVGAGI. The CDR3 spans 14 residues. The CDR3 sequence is CASRQGTGRMVTFF. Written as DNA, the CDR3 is TGTGCCAGCAGGCAAGGGACAGGGCGGATGGTGACTTTCTTT.

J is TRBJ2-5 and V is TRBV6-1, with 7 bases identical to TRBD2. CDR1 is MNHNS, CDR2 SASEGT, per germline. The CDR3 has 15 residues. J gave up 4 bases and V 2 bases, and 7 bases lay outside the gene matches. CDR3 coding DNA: TGTGCCAGCAGTGAATCTTCTGGGACTATAGAGACCCAGTACTTC. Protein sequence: CASSESSGTIETQYF.

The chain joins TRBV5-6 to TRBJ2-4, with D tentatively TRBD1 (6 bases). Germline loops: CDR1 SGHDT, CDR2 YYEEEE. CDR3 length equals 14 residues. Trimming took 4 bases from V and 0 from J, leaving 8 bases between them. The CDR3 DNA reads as TGTGCCAGCAGCCAACAGGGAGCCAAAAACATTCAGTACTTC. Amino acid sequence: CASSQQGAKNIQYF. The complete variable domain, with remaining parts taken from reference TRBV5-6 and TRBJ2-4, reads DAGVTQSPTHLIKTRGQQVTLRCSPKSGHDTVSWYQQALGQGPQFIFQYYEEEERQRGNFPDRFSGHQFPNYSSELNVNALLLGDSALYLCASSQQGAKNIQYFGAGTRLSVL.

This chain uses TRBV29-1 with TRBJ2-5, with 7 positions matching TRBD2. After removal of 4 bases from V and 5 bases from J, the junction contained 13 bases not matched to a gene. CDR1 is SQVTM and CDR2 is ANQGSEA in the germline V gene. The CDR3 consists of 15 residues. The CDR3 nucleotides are TGCAGCGTTGGCTCCAGCGGGGTTGTCCGGGAGACCCAGTACTTC. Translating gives CSVGSSGVVRETQYF.

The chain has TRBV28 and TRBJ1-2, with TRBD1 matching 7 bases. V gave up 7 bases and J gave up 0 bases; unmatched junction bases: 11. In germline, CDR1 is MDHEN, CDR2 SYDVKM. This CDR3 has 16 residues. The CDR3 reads CASTLYPGQSNYGYTF. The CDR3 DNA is TGTGCCAGCACCTTGTACCCGGGACAGTCTAACTATGGCTACACCTTC.

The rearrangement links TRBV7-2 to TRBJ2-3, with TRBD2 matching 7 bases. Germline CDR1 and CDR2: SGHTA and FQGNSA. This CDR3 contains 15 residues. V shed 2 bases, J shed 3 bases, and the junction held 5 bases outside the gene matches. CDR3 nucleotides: TGTGCCAGCAGCTTATATAAGCGGGAAACAGATACGCAGTATTTT. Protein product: CASSLYKRETDTQYF.

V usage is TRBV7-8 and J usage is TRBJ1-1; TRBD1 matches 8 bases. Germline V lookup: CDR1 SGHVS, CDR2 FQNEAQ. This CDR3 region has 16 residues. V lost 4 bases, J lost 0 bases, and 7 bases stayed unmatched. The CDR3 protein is CASSSGQGVVNTEAFF. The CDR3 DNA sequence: TGTGCCAGCAGCTCAGGACAGGGAGTGGTGAACACTGAAGCTTTCTTT. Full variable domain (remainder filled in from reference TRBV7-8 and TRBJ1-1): GAGVSQSPRYKVAKRGQDVALRCDPISGHVSLFWYQQALGQGPEFLTYFQNEAQLDKSGLPSDRFFAERPEGSVSTLKIQRTQQEDSAVYLCASSSGQGVVNTEAFFGQGTRLTVV.

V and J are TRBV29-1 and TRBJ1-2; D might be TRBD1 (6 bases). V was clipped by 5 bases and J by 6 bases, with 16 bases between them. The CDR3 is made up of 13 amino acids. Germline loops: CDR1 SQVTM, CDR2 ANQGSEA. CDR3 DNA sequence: TGCAGCGTTCAGACAGGCGGTTGGGATGGCTACACCTTC. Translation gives CSVQTGGWDGYTF.

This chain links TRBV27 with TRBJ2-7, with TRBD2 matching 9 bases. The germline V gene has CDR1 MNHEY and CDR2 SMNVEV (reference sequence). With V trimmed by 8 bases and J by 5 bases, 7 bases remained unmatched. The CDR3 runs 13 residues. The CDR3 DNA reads TGTGCCAGCTCCCCTAGCGGGGTTAACGAGCAGTACTTC. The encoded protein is CASSPSGVNEQYF.

The CDR3 region has the DNA TGCGCCAGCAGCTCAAACGGGGGACGGGGAGACGAGCAGTACTTC. Translation gives CASSSNGGRGDEQYF. This chain links TRBV5-1 with TRBJ2-7; the D gene is possibly TRBD2 (6 bases). The CDR3 sequence is 15 residues long. CDR1 and CDR2 from the germline V gene are SGHRS and YFSETQ. V dropped 3 bases and J dropped 5 bases, with 18 bases sitting between them.

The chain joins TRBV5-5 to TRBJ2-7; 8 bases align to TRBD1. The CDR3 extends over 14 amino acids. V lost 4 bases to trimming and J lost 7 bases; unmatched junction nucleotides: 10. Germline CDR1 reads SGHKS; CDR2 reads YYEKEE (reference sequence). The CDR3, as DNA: TGTGCCAGCAGCCCGGGACAGGCATCGGGAGAGCAGTACTTC. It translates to CASSPGQASGEQYF. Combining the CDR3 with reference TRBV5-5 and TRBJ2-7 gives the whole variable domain DAGVTQSPTHLIKTRGQQVTLRCSPISGHKSVSWYQQVLGQGPQFIFQYYEKEERGRGNFPDRFSARQFPNYSSELNVNALLLGDSALYLCASSPGQASGEQYFGPGTRLTVT.

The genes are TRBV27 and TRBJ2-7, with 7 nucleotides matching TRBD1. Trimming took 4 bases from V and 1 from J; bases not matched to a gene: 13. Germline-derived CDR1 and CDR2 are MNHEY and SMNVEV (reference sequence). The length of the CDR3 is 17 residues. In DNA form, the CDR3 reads TGTGCCAGCAGTTCCTTGACGACAGGGTATCAGTCCTACGAGCAGTACTTC. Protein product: CASSSLTTGYQSYEQYF.

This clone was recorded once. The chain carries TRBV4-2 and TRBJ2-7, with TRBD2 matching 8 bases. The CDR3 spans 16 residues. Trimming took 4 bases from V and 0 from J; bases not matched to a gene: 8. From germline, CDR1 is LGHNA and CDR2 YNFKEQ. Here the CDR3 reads CASSLPGGFSSYEQYF. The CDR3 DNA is TGTGCCAGCAGCCTCCCGGGAGGGTTTAGCTCCTACGAGCAGTACTTC.

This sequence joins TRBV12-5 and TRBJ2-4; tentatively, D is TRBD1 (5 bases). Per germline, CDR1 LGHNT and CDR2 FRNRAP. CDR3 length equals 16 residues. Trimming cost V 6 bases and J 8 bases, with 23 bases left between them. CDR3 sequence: CASGPPTVGARDIQYF. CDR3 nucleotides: TGTGCTAGTGGCCCCCCGACAGTTGGGGCACGGGACATTCAGTACTTC.

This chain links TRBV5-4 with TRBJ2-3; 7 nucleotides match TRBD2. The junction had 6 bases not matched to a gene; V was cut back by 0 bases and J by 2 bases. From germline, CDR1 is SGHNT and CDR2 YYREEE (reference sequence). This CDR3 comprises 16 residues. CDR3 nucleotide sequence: TGTGCCAGCAGCTTGGGGGCTAGCGGCCTCACAGATACGCAGTATTTT. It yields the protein CASSLGASGLTDTQYF. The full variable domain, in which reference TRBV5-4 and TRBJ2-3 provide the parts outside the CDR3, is ETGVTQSPTHLIKTRGQQVTLRCSSQSGHNTVSWYQQALGQGPQFIFQYYREEENGRGNFPPRFSGLQFPNYSSELNVNALELDDSALYLCASSLGASGLTDTQYFGPGTRLTVL.

DNA for the CDR3: TGTGCCAGCAGTATTGAGGGAGCCCTTGGGATTCAGTACTTC. Its protein product is CASSIEGALGIQYF. V usage is TRBV2 and J usage is TRBJ2-4, with D possibly matching TRBD2 (5 bases). Trimming took off 5 bases at V and 10 bases at J, with 18 bases between the two ends. Germline V gene sequence: CDR1 SNHLY, CDR2 FYNNEI. The CDR3 totals 14 residues.

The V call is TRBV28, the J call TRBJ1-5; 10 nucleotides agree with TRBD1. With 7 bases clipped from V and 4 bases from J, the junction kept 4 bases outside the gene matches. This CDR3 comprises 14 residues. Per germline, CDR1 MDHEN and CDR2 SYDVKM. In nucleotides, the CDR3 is TGTGCCAGCAAGGAGGGACAGGGGAATCAGCCCCAGCATTTT. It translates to CASKEGQGNQPQHF.

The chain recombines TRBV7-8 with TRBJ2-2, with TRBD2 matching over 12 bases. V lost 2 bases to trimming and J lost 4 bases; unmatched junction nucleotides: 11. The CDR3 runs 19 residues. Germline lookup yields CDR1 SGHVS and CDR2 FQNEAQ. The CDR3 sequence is CASSLSLAGGPPGTGELFF. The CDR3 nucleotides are TGTGCCAGCAGCTTATCTCTAGCGGGAGGGCCCCCGGGCACCGGGGAGCTGTTTTTT.

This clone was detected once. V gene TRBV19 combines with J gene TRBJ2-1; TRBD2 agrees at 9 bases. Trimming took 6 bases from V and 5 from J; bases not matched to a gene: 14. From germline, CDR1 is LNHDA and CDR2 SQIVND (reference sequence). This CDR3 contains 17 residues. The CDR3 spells CASRSLLAGQFDNEQFF. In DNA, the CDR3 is TGTGCCAGTAGGAGCCTCCTAGCGGGGCAATTCGACAATGAGCAGTTCTTC.

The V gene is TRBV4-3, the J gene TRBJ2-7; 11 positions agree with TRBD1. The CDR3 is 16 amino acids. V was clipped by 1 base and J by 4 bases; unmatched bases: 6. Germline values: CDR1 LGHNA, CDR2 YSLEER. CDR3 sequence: CASSQVGQGAKYEQYF. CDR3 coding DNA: TGCGCCAGCAGCCAAGTCGGACAGGGGGCAAAATACGAGCAGTACTTC.

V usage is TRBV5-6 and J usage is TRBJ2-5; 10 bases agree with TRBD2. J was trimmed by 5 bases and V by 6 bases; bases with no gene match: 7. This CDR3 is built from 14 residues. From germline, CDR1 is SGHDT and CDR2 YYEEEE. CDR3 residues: CASTGTSVRETQYF. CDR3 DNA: TGTGCCAGCACCGGGACTAGCGTTAGGGAGACCCAGTACTTC.

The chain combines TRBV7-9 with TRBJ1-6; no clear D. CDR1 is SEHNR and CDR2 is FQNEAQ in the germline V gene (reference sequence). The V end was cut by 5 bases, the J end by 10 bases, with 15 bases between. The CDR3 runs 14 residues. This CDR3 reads CASSPAGEASPLHF. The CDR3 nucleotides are TGTGCCAGCAGCCCGGCTGGTGAGGCCTCACCCCTCCACTTT.

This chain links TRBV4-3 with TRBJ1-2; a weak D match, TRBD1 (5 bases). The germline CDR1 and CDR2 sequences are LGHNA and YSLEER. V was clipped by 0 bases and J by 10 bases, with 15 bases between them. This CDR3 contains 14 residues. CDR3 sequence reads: CASSQDPGLYDYTF. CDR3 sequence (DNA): TGCGCCAGCAGCCAAGACCCAGGGCTGTACGACTACACCTTC.

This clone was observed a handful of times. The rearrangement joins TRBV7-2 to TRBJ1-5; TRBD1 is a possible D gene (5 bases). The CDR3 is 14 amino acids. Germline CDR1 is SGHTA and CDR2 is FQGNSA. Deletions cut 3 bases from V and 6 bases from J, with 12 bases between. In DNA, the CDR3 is TGTGCCAGCAGCTTCGGGCAGGGTGGTCAGCCCCAGCATTTT. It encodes CASSFGQGGQPQHF.

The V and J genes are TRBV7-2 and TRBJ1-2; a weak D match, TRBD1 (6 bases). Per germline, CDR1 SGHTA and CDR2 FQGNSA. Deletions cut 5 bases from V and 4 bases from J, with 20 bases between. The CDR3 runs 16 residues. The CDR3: CASSPGLQGVGYGYTF. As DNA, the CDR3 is TGTGCCAGCAGCCCCGGCCTACAGGGAGTTGGCTATGGCTACACCTTC.

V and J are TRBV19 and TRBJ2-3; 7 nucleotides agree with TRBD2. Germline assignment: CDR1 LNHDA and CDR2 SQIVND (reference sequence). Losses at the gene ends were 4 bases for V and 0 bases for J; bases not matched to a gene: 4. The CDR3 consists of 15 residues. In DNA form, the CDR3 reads TGTGCCAGTAGTAGCACTAGCGTTAGCACAGATACGCAGTATTTT. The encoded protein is CASSSTSVSTDTQYF.